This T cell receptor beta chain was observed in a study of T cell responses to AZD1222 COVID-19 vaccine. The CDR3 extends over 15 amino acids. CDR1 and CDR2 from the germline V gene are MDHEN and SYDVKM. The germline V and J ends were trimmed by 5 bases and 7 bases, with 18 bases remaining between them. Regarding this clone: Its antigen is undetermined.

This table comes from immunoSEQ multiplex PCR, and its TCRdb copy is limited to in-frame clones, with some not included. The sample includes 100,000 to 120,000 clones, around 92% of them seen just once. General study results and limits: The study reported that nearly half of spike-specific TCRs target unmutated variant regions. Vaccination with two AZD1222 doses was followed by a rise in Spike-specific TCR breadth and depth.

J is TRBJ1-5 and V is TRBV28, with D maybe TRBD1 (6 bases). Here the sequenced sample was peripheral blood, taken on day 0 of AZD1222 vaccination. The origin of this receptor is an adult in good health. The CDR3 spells CASSPSRGAGQPQHF. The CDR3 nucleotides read TGTGCCAGCAGTCCGTCTCGGGGGGCTGGCCAGCCCCAGCATTTT.